Below, one TCR beta chain is given with its context. The target of this receptor is not known. The record has no base qualities; no much larger clone is one base away. This entry is derived from a study of control samples from healthy donors and cancer patients (dated by TCRdb to about 2020). V is shortened by 5 bases, J by 7 bases, and the region joining them spans 9 bases. CDR3 length: 12 amino acids, cysteine to phenylalanine. The kept DNA is CDR3 alone, 36 bases in frame from the first base. The library came from the immunoSEQ multiplex PCR assay. Imported from immuneACCESS, the table was reduced by TCRdb to in-frame sequences with V and J called. These copies leave out some clones; in studies compared against another copy, an unresolved V gene accounts for under half, and the cause of the remainder is not known. This sample is represented by tens of thousands of clones; 85% to 90% of them were singletons. Together, the top ten hold 1.9% of the sample.

The sample comprised PBMCs. In this chain, TRBV12-3 or TRBV12-4 is recombined with TRBJ2-1; TRBD1 is possibly the D segment (6 matching bases). The receptor comes from a woman aged 60-70 years with head and neck cancer. The nucleotide sequence reads as follows: TGTGCCAGCAGTGGGGGACATAATGAGCAGTTCTTC. It codes for CASSGGHNEQFF.